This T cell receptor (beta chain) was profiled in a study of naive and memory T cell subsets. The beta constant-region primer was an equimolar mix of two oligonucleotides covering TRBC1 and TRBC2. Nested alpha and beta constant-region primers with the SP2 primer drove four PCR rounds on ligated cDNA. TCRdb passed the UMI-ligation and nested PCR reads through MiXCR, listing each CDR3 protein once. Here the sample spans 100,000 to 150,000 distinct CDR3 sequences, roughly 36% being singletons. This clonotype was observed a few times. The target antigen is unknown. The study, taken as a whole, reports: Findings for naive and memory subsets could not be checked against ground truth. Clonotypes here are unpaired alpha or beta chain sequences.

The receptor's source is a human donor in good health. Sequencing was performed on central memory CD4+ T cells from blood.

In DNA form, the CDR3 reads TGTGCCAGCAGCCAAGGGCTAGCGGGAGATCTCGAGCAGTACTTC. Its translation: CASSQGLAGDLEQYF. The chain joins TRBV3-1 to TRBJ2-7; 10 bases match TRBD2. The CDR3 has 15 residues. V was pared by 1 base and J by 6 bases, with 6 bases of the junction left unmatched. The germline gives CDR1 LGHDT, CDR2 YNNKEL (reference sequence).